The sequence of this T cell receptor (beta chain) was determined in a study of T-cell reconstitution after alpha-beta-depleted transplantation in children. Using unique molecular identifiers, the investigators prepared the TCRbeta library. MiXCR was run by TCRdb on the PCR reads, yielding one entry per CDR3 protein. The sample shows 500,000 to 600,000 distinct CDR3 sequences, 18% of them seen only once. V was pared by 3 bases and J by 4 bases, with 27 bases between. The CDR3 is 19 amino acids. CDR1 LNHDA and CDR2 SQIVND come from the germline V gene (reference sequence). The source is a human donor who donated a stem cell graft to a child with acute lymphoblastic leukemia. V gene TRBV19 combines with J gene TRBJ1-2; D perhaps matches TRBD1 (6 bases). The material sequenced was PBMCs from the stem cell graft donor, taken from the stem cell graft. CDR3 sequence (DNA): TGTGCCAGTAGTATTTTGCGTTCTACAGGGCCCGCGTCTGGCTATGGCTACACCTTC. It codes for CASSILRSTGPASGYGYTF.